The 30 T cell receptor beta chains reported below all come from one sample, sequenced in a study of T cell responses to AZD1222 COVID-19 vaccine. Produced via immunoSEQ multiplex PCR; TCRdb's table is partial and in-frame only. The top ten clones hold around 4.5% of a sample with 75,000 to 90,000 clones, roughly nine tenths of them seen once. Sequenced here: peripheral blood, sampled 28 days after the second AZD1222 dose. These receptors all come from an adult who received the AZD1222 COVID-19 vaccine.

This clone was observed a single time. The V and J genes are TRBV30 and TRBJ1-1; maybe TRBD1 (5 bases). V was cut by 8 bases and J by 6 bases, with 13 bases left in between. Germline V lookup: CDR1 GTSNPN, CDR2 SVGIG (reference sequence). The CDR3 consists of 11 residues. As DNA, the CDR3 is TGTGCCCGGGACGCCGGGGCTGAAGCTTTCTTT. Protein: CARDAGAEAFF.

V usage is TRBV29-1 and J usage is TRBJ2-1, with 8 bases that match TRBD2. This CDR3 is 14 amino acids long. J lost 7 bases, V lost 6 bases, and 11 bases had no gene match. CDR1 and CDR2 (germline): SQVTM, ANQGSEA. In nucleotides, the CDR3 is TGCAGCGTCGTCCGGGAGGGTACCGTGAATGAGCAGTTCTTC. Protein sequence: CSVVREGTVNEQFF.

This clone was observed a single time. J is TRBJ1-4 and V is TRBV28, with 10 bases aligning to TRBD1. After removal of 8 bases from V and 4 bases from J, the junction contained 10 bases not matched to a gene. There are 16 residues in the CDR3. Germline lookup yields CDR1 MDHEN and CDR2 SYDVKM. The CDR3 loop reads CASVQSGTGDNEKLFF. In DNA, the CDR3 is TGTGCCAGCGTCCAATCCGGGACAGGGGATAATGAAAAACTGTTTTTT.

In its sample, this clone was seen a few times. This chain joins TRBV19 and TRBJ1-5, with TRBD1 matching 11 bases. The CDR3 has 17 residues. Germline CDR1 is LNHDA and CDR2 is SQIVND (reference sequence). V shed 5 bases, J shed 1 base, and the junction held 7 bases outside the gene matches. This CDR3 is CASSGGQGARSNQPQHF. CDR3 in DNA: TGTGCCAGTAGTGGCGGACAGGGGGCGAGGAGCAATCAGCCCCAGCATTTT.

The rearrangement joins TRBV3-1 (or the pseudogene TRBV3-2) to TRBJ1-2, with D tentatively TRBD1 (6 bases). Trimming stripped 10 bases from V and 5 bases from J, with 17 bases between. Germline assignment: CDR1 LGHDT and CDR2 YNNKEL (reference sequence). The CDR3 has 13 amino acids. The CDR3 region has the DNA TGTGCCACCCTCCCCAGGGGAAGGTATGGCTACACCTTC. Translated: CATLPRGRYGYTF.

The CDR3 bases are TGTGCCAGCAGCTTATTAACAGGGGCGGGCGCAGATACGCAGTATTTT. It codes for CASSLLTGAGADTQYF. The rearrangement joins TRBV11-2 to TRBJ2-3, with 7 positions matching TRBD1. The V and J ends lost 2 bases and 4 bases, in that order; junction bases with no gene match: 9. In germline, CDR1 is SGHAT, CDR2 FQNNGV. This CDR3 is built from 16 residues.

The CDR3 protein is CASSLDSPLLAGSYEQYF. The CDR3 DNA reads as TGTGCCAGCAGCTTAGATTCCCCCCTACTAGCGGGCAGCTACGAGCAGTACTTC. The V call is TRBV7-2, the J call TRBJ2-7, with 9 positions matching TRBD2. Per germline, CDR1 SGHTA and CDR2 FQGNSA. J gave up 3 bases and V 1 base, and 13 bases lay outside the gene matches. The CDR3 length is 18 residues. Variable domain in full (rest from reference TRBV7-2 and TRBJ2-7): GAGVSQSPSNKVTEKGKDVELRCDPISGHTALYWYRQSLGQGLEFLIYFQGNSAPDKSGLPSDRFSAERTGGSVSTLTIQRTQQEDSAVYLCASSLDSPLLAGSYEQYFGPGTRLTVT.

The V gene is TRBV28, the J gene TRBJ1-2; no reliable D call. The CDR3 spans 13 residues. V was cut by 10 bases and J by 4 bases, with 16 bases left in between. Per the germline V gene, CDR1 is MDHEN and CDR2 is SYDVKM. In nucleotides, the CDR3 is TGTGCCATTACCCCGCCTTACGGCTATGGCTACACCTTC. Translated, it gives CAITPPYGYGYTF.

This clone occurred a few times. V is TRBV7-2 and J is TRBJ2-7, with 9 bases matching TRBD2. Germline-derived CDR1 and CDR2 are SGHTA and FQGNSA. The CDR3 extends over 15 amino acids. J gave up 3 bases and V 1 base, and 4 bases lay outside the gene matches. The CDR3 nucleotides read TGTGCCAGCAGCTTAGGCGGGAGGGCCGACTACGAGCAGTACTTC. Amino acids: CASSLGGRADYEQYF.

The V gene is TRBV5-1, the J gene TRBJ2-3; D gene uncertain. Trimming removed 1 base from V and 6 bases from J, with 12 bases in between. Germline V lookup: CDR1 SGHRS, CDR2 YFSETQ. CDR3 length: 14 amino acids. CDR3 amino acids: CASSLMMMGDTQYF. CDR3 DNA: TGCGCCAGCAGCTTGATGATGATGGGGGATACGCAGTATTTT.

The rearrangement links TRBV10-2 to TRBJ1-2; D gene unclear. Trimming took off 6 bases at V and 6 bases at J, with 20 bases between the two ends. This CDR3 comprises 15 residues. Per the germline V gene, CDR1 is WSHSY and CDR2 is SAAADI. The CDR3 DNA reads TGCGCCAGCAGCCTCTCGGGAGCCCCCTCGGATGGCTACACCTTC. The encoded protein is CASSLSGAPSDGYTF.

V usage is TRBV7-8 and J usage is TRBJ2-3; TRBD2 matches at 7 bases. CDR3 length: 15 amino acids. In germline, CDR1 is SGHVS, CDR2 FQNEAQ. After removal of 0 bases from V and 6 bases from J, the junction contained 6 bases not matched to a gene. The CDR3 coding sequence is TGTGCCAGCAGCTTAGCGGGAGGGGATGCGGATACGCAGTATTTT. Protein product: CASSLAGGDADTQYF.

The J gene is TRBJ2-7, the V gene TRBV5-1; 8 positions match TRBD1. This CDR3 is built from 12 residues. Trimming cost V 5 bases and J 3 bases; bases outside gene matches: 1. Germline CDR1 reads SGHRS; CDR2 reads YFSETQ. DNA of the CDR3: TGCGCCAGCAGGGGACAGGTCTACGAGCAGTACTTC. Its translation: CASRGQVYEQYF.

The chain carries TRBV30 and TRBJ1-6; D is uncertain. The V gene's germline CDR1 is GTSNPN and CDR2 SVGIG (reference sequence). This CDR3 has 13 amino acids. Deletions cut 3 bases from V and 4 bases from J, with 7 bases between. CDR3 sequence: CAWRTDYNSPLHF. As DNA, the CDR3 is TGTGCCTGGAGGACGGATTATAATTCACCCCTCCACTTT.

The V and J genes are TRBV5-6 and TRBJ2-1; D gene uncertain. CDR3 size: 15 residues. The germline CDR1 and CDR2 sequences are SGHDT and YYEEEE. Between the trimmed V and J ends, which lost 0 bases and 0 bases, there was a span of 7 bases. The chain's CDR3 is CASSLEAISYNEQFF. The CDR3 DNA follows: TGTGCCAGCAGCTTGGAGGCAATCTCCTACAATGAGCAGTTCTTC.

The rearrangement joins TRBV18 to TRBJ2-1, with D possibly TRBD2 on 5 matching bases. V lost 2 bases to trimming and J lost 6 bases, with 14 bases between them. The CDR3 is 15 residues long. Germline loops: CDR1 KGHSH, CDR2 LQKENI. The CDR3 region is CASSPAAGISNEQFF. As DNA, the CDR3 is TGTGCCAGCTCACCAGCCGCCGGGATTAGCAATGAGCAGTTCTTC.

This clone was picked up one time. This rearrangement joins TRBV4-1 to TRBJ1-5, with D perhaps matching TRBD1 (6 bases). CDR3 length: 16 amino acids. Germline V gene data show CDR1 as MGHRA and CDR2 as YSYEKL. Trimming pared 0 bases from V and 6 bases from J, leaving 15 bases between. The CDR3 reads CASSQDGEQGFQPQHF. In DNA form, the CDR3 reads TGCGCCAGCAGCCAAGATGGGGAGCAGGGGTTTCAGCCCCAGCATTTT.

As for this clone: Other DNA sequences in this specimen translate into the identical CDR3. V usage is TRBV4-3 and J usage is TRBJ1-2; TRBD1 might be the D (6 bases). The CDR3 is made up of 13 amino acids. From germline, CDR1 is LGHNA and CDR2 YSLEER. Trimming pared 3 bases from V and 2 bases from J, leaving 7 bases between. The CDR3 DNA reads TGCGCCAGCAGCCAGCAGGGGAACTATGGCTACACCTTC. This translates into CASSQQGNYGYTF.

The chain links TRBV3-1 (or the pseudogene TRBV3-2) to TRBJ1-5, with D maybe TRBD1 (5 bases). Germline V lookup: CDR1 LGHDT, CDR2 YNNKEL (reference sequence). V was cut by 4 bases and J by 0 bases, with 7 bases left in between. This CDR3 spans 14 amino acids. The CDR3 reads CASSPRASNQPQHF. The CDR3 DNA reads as TGTGCCAGCAGCCCCAGGGCTAGCAATCAGCCCCAGCATTTT.

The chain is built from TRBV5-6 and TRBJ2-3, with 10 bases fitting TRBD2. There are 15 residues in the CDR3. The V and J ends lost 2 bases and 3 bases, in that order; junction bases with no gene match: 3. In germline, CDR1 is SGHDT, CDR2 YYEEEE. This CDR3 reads CASSFIAGGTDTQYF. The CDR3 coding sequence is TGTGCCAGCAGCTTCATAGCGGGAGGAACAGATACGCAGTATTTT.

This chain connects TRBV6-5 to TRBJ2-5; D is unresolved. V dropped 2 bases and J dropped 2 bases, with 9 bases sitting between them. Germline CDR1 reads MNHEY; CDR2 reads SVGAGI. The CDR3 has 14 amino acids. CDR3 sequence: CASSYARRQETQYF. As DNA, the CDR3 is TGTGCCAGCAGTTACGCCAGGCGGCAAGAGACCCAGTACTTC.

The CDR3: CSASGVSYEQYF. CDR3 in DNA: TGCAGTGCTAGTGGGGTATCCTACGAGCAGTACTTC. This sequence joins TRBV20-1 and TRBJ2-7; D remains ambiguous. Deletions cut 3 bases from V and 1 base from J, with 7 bases between. Germline values: CDR1 DFQATT, CDR2 SNEGSKA (reference sequence). The length of the CDR3 is 12 residues.

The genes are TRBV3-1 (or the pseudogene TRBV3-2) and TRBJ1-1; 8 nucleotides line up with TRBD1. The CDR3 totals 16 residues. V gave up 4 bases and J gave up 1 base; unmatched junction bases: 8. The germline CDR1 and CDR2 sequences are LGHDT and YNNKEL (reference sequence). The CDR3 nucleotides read TGTGCCAGCAGCCCCGCAGGGGGCCGTGAGAACACTGAAGCTTTCTTT. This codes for CASSPAGGRENTEAFF.

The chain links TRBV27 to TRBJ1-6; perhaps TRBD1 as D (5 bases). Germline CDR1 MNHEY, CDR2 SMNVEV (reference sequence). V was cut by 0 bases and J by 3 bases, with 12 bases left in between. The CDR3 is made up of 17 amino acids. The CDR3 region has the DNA TGTGCCAGCAGTTTATCGGGCAGGGTTGGCTATAATTCACCCCTCCACTTT. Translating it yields CASSLSGRVGYNSPLHF.

CDR3 in amino acids: CASTTRDKTYEQYF. Written as DNA, the CDR3 is TGTGCCAGCACTACCCGGGACAAAACCTACGAGCAGTACTTC. V and J are TRBV6-5 and TRBJ2-7; D perhaps matches TRBD1 (6 bases). The germline V and J ends were trimmed by 7 bases and 2 bases, with 15 bases remaining between them. The CDR3 loop spans 14 amino acids. Germline loops: CDR1 MNHEY, CDR2 SVGAGI.

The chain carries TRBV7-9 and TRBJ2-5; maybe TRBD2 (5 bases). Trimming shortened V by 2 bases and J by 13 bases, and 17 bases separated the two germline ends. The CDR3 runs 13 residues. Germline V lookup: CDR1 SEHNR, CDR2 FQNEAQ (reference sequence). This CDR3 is CASSLFGSTSWYF. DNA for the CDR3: TGTGCCAGCAGCTTATTCGGTTCAACTAGTTGGTACTTC.

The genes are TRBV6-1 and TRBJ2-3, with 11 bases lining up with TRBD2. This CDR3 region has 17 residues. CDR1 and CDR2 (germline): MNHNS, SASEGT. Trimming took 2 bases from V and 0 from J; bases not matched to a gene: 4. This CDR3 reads CASSELAGGTSTDTQYF. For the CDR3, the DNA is TGTGCCAGCAGTGAACTAGCGGGAGGAACTAGCACAGATACGCAGTATTTT.

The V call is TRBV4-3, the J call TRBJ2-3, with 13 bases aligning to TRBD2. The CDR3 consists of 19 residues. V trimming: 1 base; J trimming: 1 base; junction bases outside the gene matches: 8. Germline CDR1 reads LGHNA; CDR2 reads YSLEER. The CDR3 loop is CASSQVHGTSGIGTDTQYF. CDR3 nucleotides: TGCGCCAGCAGCCAAGTCCACGGGACTAGCGGGATTGGCACAGATACGCAGTATTTT.

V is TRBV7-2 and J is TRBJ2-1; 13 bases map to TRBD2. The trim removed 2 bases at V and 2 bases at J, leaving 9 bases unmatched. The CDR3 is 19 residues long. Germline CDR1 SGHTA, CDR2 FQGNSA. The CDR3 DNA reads TGTGCCAGCAGCTTACGAGGACTAGCGGGAGTAGCGGCCTACAATGAGCAGTTCTTC. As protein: CASSLRGLAGVAAYNEQFF.

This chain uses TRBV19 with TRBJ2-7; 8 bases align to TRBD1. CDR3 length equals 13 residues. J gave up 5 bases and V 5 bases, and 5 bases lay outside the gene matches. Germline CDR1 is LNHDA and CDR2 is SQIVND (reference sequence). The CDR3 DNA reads TGTGCCAGTAGTGCGACAGGGGTGCACGAGCAGTACTTC. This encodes CASSATGVHEQYF.